Reported below is one T cell receptor beta chain. As yet, its antigen is unknown. The entry originates in a study of Ad26.COV2.S vaccination and SARS-CoV-2 variants. Study details: Ad26.COV2.S given intramuscularly, once or twice 56 days apart.

Treatment: 15 to 20 received Ad26.COV2.S at low or high dose, single or two shots; about 5 received placebo; per-sample allocation not given. Specimen acquisition occurred on day 63 following the initial vaccine or placebo injection. Vaccination used an Ad26 vector expressing Wuhan-strain SARS-CoV-2 spike. The V and J ends lost 2 bases and 1 base respectively, with 11 bases between them. Germline V gives CDR1 MNHEY, CDR2 SMNVEV (reference sequence). The CDR3 has 15 amino acids. Study-wide results and limits: Breadth measured for non-spike TCRs was similar across vaccine and placebo recipients. Responses of spike-specific T cells (both CD8+ and CD4+) reportedly showed substantial breadth after vaccination.

The method was immunoSEQ multiplex PCR; TCRdb's version includes in-frame clones alone and lacks a portion of them. The sample holds roughly 320,000 clones, around 85% seen once. The specimen comprised peripheral blood, sampled in a trial of Ad26.COV2.S vaccine versus placebo. This clonotype originated in a person aged 18-65 years who received the Ad26.COV2.S COVID-19 vaccine or a placebo. The chain has TRBV27 and TRBJ2-5; D not certain. In DNA form, the CDR3 reads TGTGCCAGCAGTTTACGTCCTCACAGCCAAGAGACCCAGTACTTC. It translates to CASSLRPHSQETQYF.